What follows is one TCR beta chain and its context. Its antigen is still unknown. No base quality values were provided; no much bigger clone lies one nucleotide off. The record originates from a study of blood T cell repertoires in COVID-19 (dated by TCRdb to 2020 to 2021). Describing the broader study: Samples covering the acute and convalescent phases of COVID-19 were provided by collaborators in the United States, Italy and Spain. Sample metadata almost always included a de-identified subject ID, COVID-19 status, age in years and sex. Where HLA class I and class II types were available, the types were taken from metadata supplied by the sample provider, not from assay-based typing. The prospective study material was composed of cDNA or gDNA derived from T cells, B-cell-depleted T cells, or PBMCs. The repertoires were made available in a free public database intended to serve as a resource for research on the immune response to SARS-CoV-2. The samples were drawn from two sources: the first 160 participants of the ongoing ImmuneRACE study, and approximately 1,300 subjects contributed by 6 global collaborators. Subjects who had been exposed to COVID-19, were actively infected with it, or had recovered from it provided the deeply sampled blood TCRbeta repertoires that made up the dataset. Broader findings and caveats from the paper: Clinical and demographic metadata were provided uncurated, with the amount varying by source and participant.

Including the terminal cysteine and phenylalanine, the CDR3 comprises 13 residues. Just the 39-base CDR3 DNA is kept, in frame starting at base 1. The junction shows trimming of 6 bases on V and 7 bases on J, plus 12 bases between the germline ends. Enrolling through a virtual design, the prospective study's participants ranged in age from roughly 18 to 100 years and lived across 20 to 30 United States geographic areas. To assign participants to cohorts, the prospective study relied on clinical history that participants themselves reported in a screening survey and a study questionnaire. For ImmuneRACE Cohort 3, a participant was defined as recovered based on two consecutive negative NP/OP PCR tests, clearance by a healthcare professional, or resolution of symptoms. Each participant in the prospective study had whole blood, serum and a nasopharyngeal or oropharyngeal swab collected by mobile phlebotomists. Over an approximately 2-month period, participants in the prospective study had the option of providing additional blood draws and questionnaires. Blood samples from the prospective study were shipped frozen or at room temperature prior to DNA extraction.

TCRbeta CDR3 regions were amplified from genomic DNA by means of the immunoSEQ Assay, a bias-controlled multiplex PCR. Processing in the source paper ran as follows. Nucleated cell counts per sample were estimated from amplification of reference gene primers within the assay. Sequence reads were collapsed and filtered to measure the absolute abundance of every unique TCRbeta CDR3 rearrangement. For each sample, productive Simpson clonality was calculated as the square root of Simpson's diversity index across productive rearrangements. TCRdb limited this immuneACCESS table to in-frame rearrangements with V and J called. A share of clones is missing; checked studies link under half to unresolved V genes, and the rest is unexplained. Clone size and V and J calls were adopted from that table, with D and trimming inferred from the DNA. The sample contains about half a million clones, more than 85% of them found a single time. The top ten constitute under 9.5% of the sample.

This sequence was found in a woman aged 60-75 years who had recovered from COVID-19. The V gene is TRBV12-3 or TRBV12-4 and the J gene is TRBJ2-2, with TRBD1 perhaps the D gene, on 5 matching bases. The sequencing sample was made of PBMCs or T cells enriched from blood (not recorded which). The encoded CDR3 is CASRPGYGGELFF. DNA sequence: TGTGCCAGCAGGCCAGGGTATGGCGGGGAGCTGTTTTTT.